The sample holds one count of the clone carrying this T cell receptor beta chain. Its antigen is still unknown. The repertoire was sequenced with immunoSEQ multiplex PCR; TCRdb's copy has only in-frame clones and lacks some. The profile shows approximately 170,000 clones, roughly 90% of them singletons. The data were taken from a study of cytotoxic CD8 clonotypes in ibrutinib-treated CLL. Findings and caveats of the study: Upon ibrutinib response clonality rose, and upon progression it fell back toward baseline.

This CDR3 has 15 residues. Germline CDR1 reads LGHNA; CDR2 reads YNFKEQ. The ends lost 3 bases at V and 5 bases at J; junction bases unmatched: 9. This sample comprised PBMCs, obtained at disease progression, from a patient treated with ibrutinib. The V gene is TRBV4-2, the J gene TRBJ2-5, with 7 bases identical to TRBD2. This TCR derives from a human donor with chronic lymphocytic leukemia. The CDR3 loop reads CASSHWGGGLETQYF. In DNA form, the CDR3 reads TGTGCCAGCAGCCACTGGGGGGGAGGGCTGGAGACCCAGTACTTC.